This entry lists 5 T cell receptor beta chains sequenced from one sample in a study of T-cell memory formation after mild COVID-19. TCRdb re-called the 5' RACE reads through MiXCR, storing one row per CDR3 protein. This repertoire shows tens of thousands of distinct CDR3 sequences, about 16% found once; its top ten account for approximately 39%. Source material: PBMCs or a T cell subset sorted from them (not recorded which). The receptors originated from a man younger than 30 who had mild COVID-19 (a few samples of this study predate the infection). Cell type and time point are not known.

The rearrangement joins TRBV18 to TRBJ2-7; 7 nucleotides line up with TRBD2. J gave up 3 bases and V 6 bases, and 5 bases lay outside the gene matches. Germline CDR1 is KGHSH and CDR2 is LQKENI. The CDR3 totals 13 residues. This CDR3 reads CASSRWGGYEQYF. The DNA for the CDR3 is TGTGCCAGCTCGAGGTGGGGGGGCTACGAGCAGTACTTC.

The rearrangement uses TRBV5-1 and TRBJ2-5; D is unclear. The CDR3 spans 13 residues. V lost 0 bases, J lost 4 bases, and 7 bases lay in between. In germline, CDR1 is SGHRS, CDR2 YFSETQ. CDR3 in amino acids: CASSLDPTETQYF. Here the CDR3 DNA reads TGCGCCAGCAGCTTGGATCCGACAGAGACCCAGTACTTC.

This clonotype was counted many times. This CDR3 is CASSFSGADSWEQYF. In nucleotides, the CDR3 is TGTGCCAGCAGTTTTAGCGGGGCCGATTCATGGGAGCAGTACTTC. V is TRBV6-5 and J is TRBJ2-7, with 8 positions matching TRBD2. The CDR3 is made up of 15 amino acids. Germline CDR1 MNHEY, CDR2 SVGAGI. The trim removed 4 bases at V and 7 bases at J, leaving 12 bases unmatched.

This clonotype occurred many times. The chain couples TRBV4-3 to TRBJ2-1, with 8 bases identical to TRBD2. The germline gives CDR1 LGHNA, CDR2 YSLEER. There are 15 residues in the CDR3. Trimming took 3 bases from V and 9 from J; bases not matched to a gene: 10. CDR3 sequence: CASSHGGGPFAEQFF. The CDR3 coding sequence is TGCGCCAGCAGCCACGGGGGGGGGCCTTTCGCTGAGCAGTTCTTC.

Only a few counts were recorded for this clonotype. V usage is TRBV4-1 and J usage is TRBJ2-7; D unclear. Germline values: CDR1 MGHRA, CDR2 YSYEKL. This CDR3 is built from 13 residues. Trimming took off 3 bases at V and 0 bases at J, with 6 bases between the two ends. The CDR3 DNA reads as TGCGCCAGCAGCCAGGGCAGCTCCTACGAGCAGTACTTC. Amino acid sequence: CASSQGSSYEQYF.